Listed below are T cell receptor beta chains from one sample, sequenced in a study of OX40 agonist ivuxolimab in advanced cancers. The repertoire was sequenced with immunoSEQ multiplex PCR; TCRdb's copy has only in-frame clones and lacks some. The sample has about 65,000 clones, roughly 80% seen once. The sequenced sample was CD4+ or CD8+ T cells sorted from blood, obtained in a trial of the OX40 agonist ivuxolimab. These receptors were obtained from an adult with an advanced solid tumor such as melanoma, head and neck, liver or kidney cancer. CDR3s include the opening cysteine and the closing phenylalanine or tryptophan. A D gene is named only where the DNA matches it firmly. Size tells how often a clone was seen (once, few, many) or the class of an expanded clone, and some rows leave it out.

J gene	D gene	V gene	clone size	CDR3 DNA	CDR3 protein
TRBJ1-3	-	TRBV9	-	TGTGCCAGCAGCATCACCCCGGGAGCTGGAAACACCATATATTTT	CASSITPGAGNTIYF
TRBJ2-2	-	TRBV7-2	-	TGTGCCAGCAGCCCCCGGGGGTCCGGGGAGCTGTTTTTT	CASSPRGSGELFF
TRBJ2-4	-	TRBV5-6	-	TGTGCCAGCACCGAATGGGGGAGGTTAGCCAAAAACATTCAGTACTTC	CASTEWGRLAKNIQYF
TRBJ1-5	TRBD1	TRBV19	-	TGTGCCAGAACAATCGACAGGGCAAACAATCAGCCCCAGCATTTT	CARTIDRANNQPQHF
TRBJ2-5	-	TRBV19	once	TGTGCCAGTAGTATCATGACAGGCGGAGAGACCCAGTACTTC	CASSIMTGGETQYF
TRBJ2-3	-	TRBV5-1	-	TGCGCCAGCAGCCTACCCACAGATACGCAGTATTTT	CASSLPTDTQYF
TRBJ1-5	TRBD1	TRBV4-3	once	TGCGCCAGCAGCCATCAGACAGGGGTAAATCAGCCCCAGCATTTT	CASSHQTGVNQPQHF
TRBJ1-2	-	TRBV7-2	-	TGTGCCAGCGGCAGGTTTGGAGGTGGCTACACCTTC	CASGRFGGGYTF
TRBJ2-3	-	TRBV6-5	-	TGTGCCAGCGGGACACCCTTGGACAGAACAGATACGCAGTATTTT	CASGTPLDRTDTQYF
TRBJ2-3	TRBD2	TRBV29-1	few	TGCAGCGCGTGGGGGACTAGCCGTAGCACAGATACGCAGTATTTT	CSAWGTSRSTDTQYF
TRBJ1-1	-	TRBV2	-	TGTGCCAGCAGCGAAAATCCGGGGTTTAACACTGAAGCTTTCTTT	CASSENPGFNTEAFF
TRBJ1-1	-	TRBV11-1	-	TGTGCCAGCAGCTTAGATCCCGGGACCGCGAACACTGAAGCTTTCTTT	CASSLDPGTANTEAFF
TRBJ1-5	TRBD1	TRBV7-9	-	TGTGCCAGCAGCTTAGCGGCAGGGGGTGGGCCCCAGCATTTT	CASSLAAGGGPQHF
TRBJ1-2	-	TRBV15	-	TGTGCCACCAGCACCACTCGGAGGAGCTATGGCTACACCTTC	CATSTTRRSYGYTF
TRBJ2-2	-	TRBV18	-	TGTGCCAGCCATCCAAGGGACCTGAACACCGGGGAGCTGTTTTTT	CASHPRDLNTGELFF
TRBJ2-1	TRBD1	TRBV5-1	few	TGCGCCAGCAGCTTGGACAGGGGAATGAGGCAGTTCTTC	CASSLDRGMRQFF
TRBJ1-6	TRBD1	TRBV6-6	-	TGTGCCAGCGCCCCGGGACAGGGTACACCCCTCCACTTT	CASAPGQGTPLHF
TRBJ2-1	-	TRBV6-5	-	TGTGCCAGCAGTTACTTTGGCAATGAGCAGTTCTTC	CASSYFGNEQFF
TRBJ2-5	-	TRBV27	-	TGTGCCAGCAGTTTATCTGGGGGGGGCCCAGGCCCCCAGTACTTC	CASSLSGGGPGPQYF
TRBJ1-3	-	TRBV2	-	TGTGCCAGCAGTGAATTAATAAACACCATATATTTT	CASSELINTIYF
TRBJ2-1	-	TRBV6-1	-	TGTGCCAGCAGATTCAGCAGGGGGACTTACAATGAGCAGTTCTTC	CASRFSRGTYNEQFF
TRBJ1-1	-	TRBV5-8	-	TGTGCCAGCAGCCGAGGGTTGCCCACTGAAGCTTTCTTT	CASSRGLPTEAFF